This passage covers 7 T cell receptor beta chains from one sample sequenced in a study of blood T cells in healthy people across ages. A second PCR, run for roughly 7 to 12 cycles, used a sample-barcoded 5' primer plus a J-beta primer mix. MiXCR, run by TCRdb on the 5' RACE reads, gives a single entry per CDR3 protein. In the table there are over 950,000 distinct CDR3 sequences, roughly 51% of which are singletons. The sequenced sample consisted of blood. Receptor source: a woman in her sixties in good health.

This sequence joins TRBV7-6 and TRBJ2-5, with D perhaps TRBD1 or TRBD2 (6 bases each). The J call may be mistaken, given a closer DNA end match to TRBJ2-7. The germline V gene has CDR1 SGHVS and CDR2 FNYEAQ. The CDR3 spans 18 residues. The CDR3 region has the DNA TGTGCCAGCAGCTCTCGTAGGCAGGGGACTGTAACGACGTCCGAGCAGTACTTC. This sequence encodes CASSSRRQGTVTTSEQYF.

The chain recombines TRBV7-6 with TRBJ2-3; weak D call: TRBD1 (6 bases). This CDR3 is 14 amino acids long. Per germline, CDR1 SGHVS and CDR2 FNYEAQ. V lost 5 bases and J lost 1, with 10 bases in between. The CDR3 here is CASSGAGGTDTQYF. The CDR3 bases are TGTGCCAGCAGCGGGGCAGGGGGCACAGATACGCAGTATTTT.

The rearrangement joins TRBV18 to TRBJ2-7; 7 nucleotides match TRBD1. Germline V CDR1 and CDR2: KGHSH, LQKENI. CDR3 length equals 15 residues. Trimming took 3 bases from V and 3 from J; bases not matched to a gene: 8. The CDR3 DNA follows: TGTGCCAGCTCACCCCAAGGACAGGTGAACTACGAGCAGTACTTC. This translates into CASSPQGQVNYEQYF.

The chain employs TRBV20-1 and TRBJ2-1, with 8 bases identical to TRBD2. CDR3 length equals 14 residues. The junction had 8 bases not matched to a gene; V was cut back by 4 bases and J by 6 bases. The germline gives CDR1 DFQATT, CDR2 SNEGSKA (reference sequence). Written as DNA, the CDR3 is TGCAGTGCTACGCCGGGGACTAGTCTCAATGAGCAGTTCTTC. Protein sequence: CSATPGTSLNEQFF.

This clonotype was observed once. J is TRBJ2-1 and V is TRBV15; 12 bases line up with TRBD2. The length of the CDR3 is 17 residues. Trimming at V came to 3 bases and at J to 7 bases, leaving 10 bases not matched to a gene. Germline V gives CDR1 LNHNV, CDR2 YYDKDF (reference sequence). CDR3 in DNA: TGTGCCACCAGCAGCCAAAAAGGACTAGCGGGGCTGAATGAGCAGTTCTTC. Amino acid sequence: CATSSQKGLAGLNEQFF.

This clonotype was recorded a few times. The gene calls are TRBV27 and TRBJ2-3; possible D gene TRBD1, 6 bases. The V gene's germline CDR1 is MNHEY and CDR2 SMNVEV (reference sequence). V dropped 3 bases and J dropped 14 bases, with 15 bases sitting between them. CDR3 size: 12 residues. CDR3 sequence: CASSFQGHSLYF. Here the CDR3 DNA reads TGTGCCAGCAGTTTCCAGGGACATTCCCTGTATTTT.

The chain recombines TRBV7-2 with TRBJ2-2, with D maybe TRBD1 (5 bases). CDR3 length: 14 amino acids. Germline loops: CDR1 SGHTA, CDR2 FQGNSA. The germline V and J ends were trimmed by 4 bases and 7 bases, with 13 bases remaining between them. CDR3 protein: CASSWTPSDGELFF. For the CDR3, the DNA is TGTGCCAGCAGCTGGACACCCTCGGACGGGGAGCTGTTTTTT.